The 21 T cell receptor beta chains reported below all come from one sample, sequenced in a study of blood T cell repertoires in COVID-19. Produced via immunoSEQ multiplex PCR; TCRdb's table is partial and in-frame only. The table records some 320,000 clones, over 85% of them present only once. Sequenced material: PBMCs or T cells enriched from blood (not recorded which). Every receptor here comes from a man in his sixties who had recovered from COVID-19.

The V gene is TRBV3-1 (or the pseudogene TRBV3-2), the J gene TRBJ1-3; TRBD1 might be the D (6 bases). From germline, CDR1 is LGHDT and CDR2 YNNKEL (reference sequence). The CDR3 has 14 amino acids. V was pared by 2 bases and J by 5 bases, with 10 bases between. The CDR3 reads CASSQSDSRNTIYF. As DNA, the CDR3 is TGTGCCAGCAGCCAATCGGACAGCAGAAACACCATATATTTT.

The V gene is TRBV13, the J gene TRBJ2-3, with TRBD2 as a possible D gene (6 bases). Germline assignment: CDR1 PRHDT and CDR2 FYEKMQ (reference sequence). The CDR3 covers 17 residues. Between the trimmed V and J ends, which lost 8 bases and 0 bases, there was a span of 21 bases. The CDR3 protein is CASSERNREISTDTQYF. CDR3 in DNA: TGTGCCAGCTCTGAACGTAATCGGGAGATAAGCACAGATACGCAGTATTTT.

The chain carries TRBV10-3 and TRBJ2-1, with TRBD2 matching 12 bases. Unmatched junction bases numbered 25, after V lost 6 bases and J lost 4 bases. Germline V gene lookup returns CDR1 ENHRY and CDR2 SYGVKD. The CDR3 length is 22 residues. Here the CDR3 DNA reads TGTGCCATCAGAAACGGAGGGGGACTAGCGGGTAACTCCCTCCAAAAATACAATGAGCAGTTCTTC. Amino acids: CAIRNGGGLAGNSLQKYNEQFF.

The chain links TRBV25-1 to TRBJ2-1; 9 bases match TRBD2. This CDR3 spans 16 amino acids. The V segment lost 10 bases and the J segment 7 bases; nucleotides outside the gene matches: 17. Germline CDR1 and CDR2: MGHDK and SYGVNS. This chain's CDR3 is CATSSFSGRPVNEQFF. The CDR3 coding sequence is TGTGCCACCAGCTCCTTCAGCGGGAGGCCGGTGAATGAGCAGTTCTTC.

The gene calls are TRBV19 and TRBJ1-3; D not certain. Trimming removed 6 bases at V and 1 base at J, with 10 bases between. Germline loops: CDR1 LNHDA, CDR2 SQIVND (reference sequence). The CDR3 loop spans 14 amino acids. The CDR3 region has the DNA TGTGCCAGTAGACCTGGGCAGTCTGGAAACACCATATATTTT. Its protein is CASRPGQSGNTIYF.

This clone occurred a few times. The chain employs TRBV7-2 and TRBJ1-4, with 8 nucleotides matching TRBD1. V trimming: 5 bases; J trimming: 8 bases; junction bases outside the gene matches: 7. Germline lookup yields CDR1 SGHTA and CDR2 FQGNSA. The length of the CDR3 is 14 residues. CDR3 coding DNA: TGTGCCAGCAGCCCGACAGGGGCGGGGGAAAAACTGTTTTTT. This gives the protein CASSPTGAGEKLFF. The full variable domain, completed using reference TRBV7-2 and TRBJ1-4, is GAGVSQSPSNKVTEKGKDVELRCDPISGHTALYWYRQSLGQGLEFLIYFQGNSAPDKSGLPSDRFSAERTGGSVSTLTIQRTQQEDSAVYLCASSPTGAGEKLFFGSGTQLSVL.

The rearrangement joins TRBV7-8 to TRBJ2-5; 13 bases fit TRBD2. The CDR3 loop spans 17 amino acids. Trimming at V came to 5 bases and at J to 1 base, leaving 7 bases not matched to a gene. Per germline, CDR1 SGHVS and CDR2 FQNEAQ. This CDR3 reads CASSPRTSGRFQETQYF. As DNA, the CDR3 is TGTGCCAGCAGCCCCCGGACTAGCGGGAGATTCCAAGAGACCCAGTACTTC.

V gene TRBV19 combines with J gene TRBJ1-5; D is possibly TRBD1 (5 bases). Looked up from germline, CDR1 is LNHDA and CDR2 is SQIVND (reference sequence). The CDR3 extends over 14 amino acids. With 6 bases removed from V and 2 bases from J, the gap between germline ends came to 11 bases. CDR3 DNA: TGTGCCAGTAGGAAGGGGCGCGGCAATCAGCCCCAGCATTTT. It translates to CASRKGRGNQPQHF.

The CDR3 reads CASSPSSGVYNEQFF. DNA of the CDR3: TGTGCCAGCAGCCCGTCTAGCGGGGTTTACAATGAGCAGTTCTTC. The chain carries TRBV7-2 and TRBJ2-1; 9 positions match TRBD2. This CDR3 is built from 15 residues. Germline CDR1 SGHTA, CDR2 FQGNSA. V was clipped by 5 bases and J by 4 bases; unmatched bases: 6.

This CDR3 reads CASSTQTGDTGYTF. The CDR3 DNA follows: TGTGCCAGCAGCACCCAGACAGGCGATACTGGCTACACCTTC. The chain couples TRBV9 to TRBJ1-2; D perhaps matches TRBD1 (6 bases). This CDR3 has 14 amino acids. The V and J ends lost 4 bases and 7 bases respectively, with 17 bases between them. CDR1 and CDR2 (germline): SGDLS, YYNGEE.

The chain links TRBV19 to TRBJ1-3; D is undetermined. Trimming took 8 bases from V and 0 from J, leaving 11 bases between them. CDR3 length: 14 amino acids. Germline V CDR1 and CDR2: LNHDA, SQIVND (reference sequence). The CDR3 DNA is TGTGCCAGTGTATCTCTAAGCTCTGGAAACACCATATATTTT. Protein sequence: CASVSLSSGNTIYF.

This sequence joins TRBV19 and TRBJ1-6; D may be TRBD1 (6 bases). Trimming cost V 10 bases and J 7 bases, with 14 bases left between them. There are 13 residues in the CDR3. The V gene's germline CDR1 is LNHDA and CDR2 SQIVND (reference sequence). CDR3: CATTGNLNSPLHF. CDR3 nucleotide sequence: TGTGCCACCACAGGGAATCTAAATTCACCCCTCCACTTT.

The chain is built from TRBV4-1 and TRBJ2-1, with TRBD2 matching over 10 bases. Germline assignment: CDR1 MGHRA and CDR2 YSYEKL. The length of the CDR3 is 14 residues. The junction had 3 bases not matched to a gene; V was cut back by 4 bases and J by 6 bases. CDR3 residues: CASSLTSGANEQFF. The CDR3 DNA reads as TGCGCCAGCAGCCTAACTAGCGGGGCCAATGAGCAGTTCTTC.

V usage is TRBV11-3 and J usage is TRBJ2-1; 10 positions match TRBD1. The ends lost 1 base at V and 3 bases at J; junction bases unmatched: 0. CDR1 is SGHNT, CDR2 YENEEA, per germline. CDR3 size: 15 residues. The CDR3 sequence is CASSLGTGGYNEQFF. The CDR3 region has the DNA TGTGCCAGCAGCTTAGGGACAGGGGGCTACAATGAGCAGTTCTTC.

The V gene is TRBV20-1, the J gene TRBJ2-2, with no clear D. This CDR3 region has 13 residues. Per germline, CDR1 DFQATT and CDR2 SNEGSKA (reference sequence). Between the trimmed V and J ends, which lost 3 bases and 3 bases, there was a span of 8 bases. The chain's CDR3 is CSASVRYTGELFF. The CDR3 nucleotides read TGCAGTGCTAGTGTTCGGTACACCGGGGAGCTGTTTTTT.

The V call is TRBV6-5, the J call TRBJ2-3, with 8 bases fitting TRBD1. The germline V gene has CDR1 MNHEY and CDR2 SVGAGI. The CDR3 totals 15 residues. J lost 0 bases, V lost 6 bases, and 5 bases had no gene match. For the CDR3, the DNA is TGTGCCAGCAGATTTCAGGGGGCCAGCACAGATACGCAGTATTTT. It is translated as CASRFQGASTDTQYF.

This CDR3 is CASSLSGSRACTF. CDR3 bases: TGTGCCAGCAGCTTATCAGGTTCCAGGGCGTGTACCTTC. The chain joins TRBV7-9 to TRBJ1-2; D is perhaps TRBD1 (5 bases). Germline V gene lookup returns CDR1 SEHNR and CDR2 FQNEAQ (reference sequence). This CDR3 is built from 13 residues. V shed 2 bases and J shed 14 bases, with 18 bases lying between them.

The chain is built from TRBV6-2 or TRBV6-3 and TRBJ2-5; D gene uncertain. Trimming removed 0 bases at V and 7 bases at J, with 15 bases between. CDR3 size: 15 residues. Germline lookup yields CDR1 MNHEY and CDR2 SVGEGT. CDR3 loop: CASSYSGVGLVTQYF. The CDR3, as DNA: TGTGCCAGCAGTTACTCGGGCGTTGGGCTGGTGACCCAGTACTTC.

V usage is TRBV14 and J usage is TRBJ2-1, with 9 bases lining up with TRBD2. The CDR3 totals 16 residues. V lost 4 bases to trimming and J lost 3 bases; unmatched junction nucleotides: 7. Germline V gene sequence: CDR1 SGHDN, CDR2 FVKESK. CDR3 coding DNA: TGTGCCAGCAGCCGACTAAAGACTAGCGGCTACAATGAGCAGTTCTTC. Its protein is CASSRLKTSGYNEQFF.

The V call is TRBV3-1 (or the pseudogene TRBV3-2), the J call TRBJ2-7; D remains ambiguous. The V end lost 1 base, the J end lost 1 base, and 5 bases lay between the germline ends. The CDR3 runs 13 residues. Germline lookup yields CDR1 LGHDT and CDR2 YNNKEL (reference sequence). The chain's CDR3 is CASSQGESYEQYF. The DNA of the CDR3 is TGTGCCAGCAGCCAAGGAGAGTCCTACGAGCAGTACTTC.

V and J are TRBV9 and TRBJ2-2; D may be TRBD2 (5 bases). CDR3 length equals 14 residues. From germline, CDR1 is SGDLS and CDR2 YYNGEE. Between the trimmed V and J ends, which lost 4 bases and 6 bases, there was a span of 13 bases. The CDR3 DNA reads TGTGCCAGCAGCCCCGTCACTAGTTCCGGGGAGCTGTTTTTT. This translates into CASSPVTSSGELFF.